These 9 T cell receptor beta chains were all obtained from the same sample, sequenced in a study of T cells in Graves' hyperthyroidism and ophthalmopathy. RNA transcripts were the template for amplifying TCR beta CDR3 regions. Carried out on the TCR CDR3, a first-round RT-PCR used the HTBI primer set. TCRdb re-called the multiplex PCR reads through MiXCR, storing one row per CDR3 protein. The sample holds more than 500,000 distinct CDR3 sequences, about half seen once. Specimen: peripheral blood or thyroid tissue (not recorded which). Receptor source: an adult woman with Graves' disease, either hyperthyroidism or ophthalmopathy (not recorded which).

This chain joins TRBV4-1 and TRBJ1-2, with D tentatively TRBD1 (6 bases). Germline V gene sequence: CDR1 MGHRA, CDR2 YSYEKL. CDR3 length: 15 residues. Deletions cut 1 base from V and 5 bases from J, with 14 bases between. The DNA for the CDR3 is TGCGCCAGCAGCCAAGCATCCAGCGGACAGTATGGCTACACCTTC. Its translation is CASSQASSGQYGYTF.

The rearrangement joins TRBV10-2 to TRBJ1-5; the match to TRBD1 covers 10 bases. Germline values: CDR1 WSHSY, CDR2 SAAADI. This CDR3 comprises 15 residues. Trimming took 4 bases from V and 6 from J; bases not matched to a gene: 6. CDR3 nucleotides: TGCGCCAGCAGTGCCGGACAGGGGGAGGCTCAGCCCCAGCATTTT. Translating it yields CASSAGQGEAQPQHF.

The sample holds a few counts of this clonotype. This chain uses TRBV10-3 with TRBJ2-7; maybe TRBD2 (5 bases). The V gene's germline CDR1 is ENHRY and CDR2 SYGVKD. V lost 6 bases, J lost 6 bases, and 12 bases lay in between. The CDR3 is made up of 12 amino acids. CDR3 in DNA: TGTGCCATCAGCCCCACTGAGGGCGAGCAGTACTTC. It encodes CAISPTEGEQYF.

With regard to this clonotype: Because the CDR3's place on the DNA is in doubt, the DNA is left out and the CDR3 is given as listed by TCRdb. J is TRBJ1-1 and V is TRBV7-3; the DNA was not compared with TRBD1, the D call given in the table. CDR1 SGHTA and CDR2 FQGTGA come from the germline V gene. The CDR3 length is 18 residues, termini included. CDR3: CASSIYLCSVVRRGEAFF.

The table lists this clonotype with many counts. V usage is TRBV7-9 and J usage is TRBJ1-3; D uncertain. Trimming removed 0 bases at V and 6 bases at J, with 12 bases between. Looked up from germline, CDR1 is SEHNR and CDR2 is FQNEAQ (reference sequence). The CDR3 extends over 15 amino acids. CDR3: CASSLAPGGLNTIYF. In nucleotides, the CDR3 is TGTGCCAGCAGCTTAGCCCCGGGCGGTCTAAACACCATATATTTT.

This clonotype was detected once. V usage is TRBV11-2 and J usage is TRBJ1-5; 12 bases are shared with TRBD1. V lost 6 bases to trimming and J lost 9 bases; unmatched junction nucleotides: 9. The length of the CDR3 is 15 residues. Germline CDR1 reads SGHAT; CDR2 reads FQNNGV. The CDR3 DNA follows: TGTGCCAGCAGACTCCCGGGGGACAGGGGGCTGCCCCAGCATTTT. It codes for CASRLPGDRGLPQHF.

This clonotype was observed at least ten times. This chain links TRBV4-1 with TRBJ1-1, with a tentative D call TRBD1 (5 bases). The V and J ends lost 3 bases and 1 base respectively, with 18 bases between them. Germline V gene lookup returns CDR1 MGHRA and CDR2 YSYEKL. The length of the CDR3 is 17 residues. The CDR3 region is CASSHPARGVTNTEAFF. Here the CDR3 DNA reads TGCGCCAGCAGCCACCCCGCCCGAGGGGTGACGAACACTGAAGCTTTCTTT.

The CDR3 spells CATSRDGSPRDSNQPQHF. CDR3 nucleotide sequence: TGTGCCACCAGCAGAGACGGGAGTCCGAGGGATAGCAATCAGCCCCAGCATTTT. J is TRBJ1-5 and V is TRBV15; no reliable D call. The CDR3 has 18 amino acids. CDR1 is LNHNV, CDR2 YYDKDF, per germline (reference sequence). V was shortened by 0 bases and J by 0 bases, with 15 bases between the two germline ends.

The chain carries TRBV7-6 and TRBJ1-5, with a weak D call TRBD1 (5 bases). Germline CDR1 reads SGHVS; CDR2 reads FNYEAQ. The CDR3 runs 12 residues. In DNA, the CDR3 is TGTGCTAGCCACCAGGGTGGTCAGCCCCAGCATTTT. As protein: CASHQGGQPQHF.